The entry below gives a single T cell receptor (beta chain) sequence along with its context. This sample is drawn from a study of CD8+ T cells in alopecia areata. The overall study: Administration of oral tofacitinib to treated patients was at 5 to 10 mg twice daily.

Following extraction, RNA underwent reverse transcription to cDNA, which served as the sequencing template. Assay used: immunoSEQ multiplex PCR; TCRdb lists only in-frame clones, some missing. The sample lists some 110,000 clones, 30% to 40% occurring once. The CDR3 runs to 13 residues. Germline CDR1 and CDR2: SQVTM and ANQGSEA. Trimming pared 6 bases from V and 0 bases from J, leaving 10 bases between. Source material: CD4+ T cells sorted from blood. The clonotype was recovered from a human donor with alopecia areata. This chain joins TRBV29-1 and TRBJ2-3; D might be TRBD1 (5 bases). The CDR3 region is CSVQGGSTDTQYF. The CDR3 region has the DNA TGCAGCGTCCAGGGTGGAAGCACAGATACGCAGTATTTT.